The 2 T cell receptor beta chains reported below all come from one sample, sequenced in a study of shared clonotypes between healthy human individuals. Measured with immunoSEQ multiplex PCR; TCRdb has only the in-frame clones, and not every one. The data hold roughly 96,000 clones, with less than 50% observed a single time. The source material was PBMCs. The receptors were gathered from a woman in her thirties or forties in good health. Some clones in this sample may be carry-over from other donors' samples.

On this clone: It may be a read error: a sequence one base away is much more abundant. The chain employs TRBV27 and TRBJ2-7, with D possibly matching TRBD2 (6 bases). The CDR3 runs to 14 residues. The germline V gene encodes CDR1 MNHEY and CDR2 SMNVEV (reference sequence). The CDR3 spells CASSRTRGAMEQHF. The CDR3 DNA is TGTGCCAGCAGTCGGACACGCGGGGCTATGGAGCAGCACTTC.

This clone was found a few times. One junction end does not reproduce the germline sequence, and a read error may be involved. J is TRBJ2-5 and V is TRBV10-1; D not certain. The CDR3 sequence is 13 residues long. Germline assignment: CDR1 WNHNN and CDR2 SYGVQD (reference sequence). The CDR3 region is CASSQSRYETQYF. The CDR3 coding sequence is TGCGCCAGCAGTCAGTCTAGATACGAGACCCAGTACTTC.